The next 9 T cell receptor beta chains were all read from a single sample in a study of shared clonotypes between healthy human individuals. Cells designated naive CD8 were CD45RO-negative and were positively selected for CCR7, with terminally differentiated effector memory CD45RA+ cells excluded. This table comes from immunoSEQ multiplex PCR, and its TCRdb copy is limited to in-frame clones, with some not included. Among some 2,000,000 clones listed, about 95% were seen once. Specimen: naive CD8+ T cells sorted from blood. These TCRs come from a man in his late teens or twenties in good health.

The chain joins TRBV4-1 to TRBJ2-7, with 8 bases identical to TRBD2. Germline-derived CDR1 and CDR2 are MGHRA and YSYEKL. V trimming: 1 base; J trimming: 0 bases; junction bases outside the gene matches: 8. The length of the CDR3 is 17 residues. The chain's CDR3 is CASSQVGSSGSSYEQYF. CDR3 sequence (DNA): TGCGCCAGCAGCCAAGTAGGGTCTAGCGGGTCCTCCTACGAGCAGTACTTC.

The genes are TRBV6-5 and TRBJ2-3; the match to TRBD2 covers 7 bases. The CDR3 contains 12 residues. Germline assignment: CDR1 MNHEY and CDR2 SVGAGI. The CDR3 DNA follows: TGTGCGAGCGGGGAAGTCACAGATACGCAGTATTTT. Protein product: CASGEVTDTQYF.

The chain joins TRBV5-6 to TRBJ2-1; 9 bases map to TRBD2. The CDR3 length is 15 residues. Looked up from germline, CDR1 is SGHDT and CDR2 is YYEEEE. Losses at the gene ends were 2 bases for V and 10 bases for J; bases not matched to a gene: 10. CDR3 nucleotides: TGTGCCAGCAGCTTACGCCTAGCGGGAACACGGGAGCAGTTCTTC. Translated: CASSLRLAGTREQFF. The full variable domain, its missing parts supplied by reference TRBV5-6 and TRBJ2-1, is DAGVTQSPTHLIKTRGQQVTLRCSPKSGHDTVSWYQQALGQGPQFIFQYYEEEERQRGNFPDRFSGHQFPNYSSELNVNALLLGDSALYLCASSLRLAGTREQFFGPGTRLTVL.

V and J are TRBV18 and TRBJ2-7; possible D gene TRBD1, 6 bases. The V gene's germline CDR1 is KGHSH and CDR2 LQKENI. Trimming cost V 3 bases and J 7 bases, with 22 bases left between them. This CDR3 contains 16 residues. DNA for the CDR3: TGTGCCAGCTCACCGGAATACCCGGGGACACCGGGAGAGCAGTACTTC. Translated, it gives CASSPEYPGTPGEQYF.

The DNA for the CDR3 is TGTGCCAGCCAAGGACGGGTCGGGGAGCTGTTTTTT. Protein product: CASQGRVGELFF. The V call is TRBV2, the J call TRBJ2-2; D gene unclear. Trimming took off 8 bases at V and 7 bases at J, with 11 bases between the two ends. The germline V gene has CDR1 SNHLY and CDR2 FYNNEI. The CDR3 extends over 12 amino acids.

This clone occurred once. CDR3 in DNA: TGCGCCAGCAGCATGAAGGGAGACAACACTGAAGCTTTCTTT. Protein product: CASSMKGDNTEAFF. The chain employs TRBV4-1 and TRBJ1-1; D is ambiguous. CDR1 and CDR2 from the germline V gene are MGHRA and YSYEKL. CDR3 length: 14 amino acids. Trimming shortened V by 5 bases and J by 2 bases, and 12 bases separated the two germline ends.

This clone was seen only once. The chain is built from TRBV30 and TRBJ2-5; D remains ambiguous. The CDR3 is 12 residues long. V lost 1 base and J 0 bases, leaving 3 bases between the germline ends. Germline CDR1 is GTSNPN and CDR2 is SVGIG (reference sequence). The CDR3 spells CAWSGYQETQYF. The CDR3 DNA is TGTGCCTGGAGTGGGTACCAAGAGACCCAGTACTTC.

The rearrangement joins TRBV7-9 to TRBJ2-3, with 14 nucleotides matching TRBD2. Trimming at V came to 5 bases and at J to 8 bases, leaving 12 bases not matched to a gene. The CDR3 sequence is 17 residues long. Germline V gene data show CDR1 as SEHNR and CDR2 as FQNEAQ (reference sequence). This CDR3 reads CASSLGTSGRVAGTQYF. The CDR3 DNA follows: TGTGCCAGCAGCCTAGGGACTAGCGGGAGAGTTGCAGGTACGCAGTATTTT.

The chain combines TRBV6-1 with TRBJ2-7; 7 bases are shared with TRBD2. The germline gives CDR1 MNHNS, CDR2 SASEGT. The J segment lost 4 bases and the V segment lost 1 base, leaving 7 bases of the junction unmatched. The CDR3 runs 15 residues. CDR3 loop: CASSEEGGPFYEQYF. CDR3 in DNA: TGTGCCAGCAGTGAAGAGGGAGGGCCTTTTTACGAGCAGTACTTC.